Below are 9 T cell receptor beta chains sequenced from a single sample in a study of blood T cell repertoires in COVID-19. Generated by immunoSEQ multiplex PCR, the TCRdb table keeps only in-frame clones and is missing some. Among some 50,000 clones listed, around 83% were seen once. The sample taken for sequencing was peripheral blood. The receptors come from a man aged 40-49 years with active COVID-19.

The chain joins TRBV3-1 (or the pseudogene TRBV3-2) to TRBJ2-4; a weak D match, TRBD1 (6 bases). The CDR3 runs 17 residues. The V and J ends lost 2 bases and 7 bases respectively, with 21 bases between them. The germline V gene encodes CDR1 LGHDT and CDR2 YNNKEL (reference sequence). The CDR3 bases are TGTGCCAGCAGCCAACACAGCGGACAGTCCCGCCGGAACATTCAGTACTTC. Its protein is CASSQHSGQSRRNIQYF.

V and J are TRBV30 and TRBJ2-1; D gene uncertain. Looked up from germline, CDR1 is GTSNPN and CDR2 is SVGIG (reference sequence). The CDR3 runs to 16 residues. With 0 bases removed from V and 4 bases from J, the gap between germline ends came to 16 bases. Here the CDR3 reads CAWSVRPLIGYNEQFF. The CDR3 region has the DNA TGTGCCTGGAGTGTACGTCCCCTAATCGGGTACAATGAGCAGTTCTTC.

This sequence joins TRBV29-1 and TRBJ2-1, with TRBD2 as a possible D gene (6 bases). The CDR3 sequence is 14 residues long. Per the germline V gene, CDR1 is SQVTM and CDR2 is ANQGSEA. V lost 3 bases and J lost 5, with 14 bases in between. CDR3 sequence: CSVDRLARNNEQFF. CDR3 bases: TGCAGCGTTGACAGGCTAGCGAGGAACAATGAGCAGTTCTTC.

This clone was seen a single time. The chain has TRBV27 and TRBJ1-2, with TRBD1 matching 7 bases. J gave up 2 bases and V 3 bases, and 3 bases lay outside the gene matches. The CDR3 is 14 residues long. Germline V gene sequence: CDR1 MNHEY, CDR2 SMNVEV (reference sequence). The CDR3 region is CASSFSGGNYGYTF. Here the CDR3 DNA reads TGTGCCAGCAGTTTTTCAGGGGGGAACTATGGCTACACCTTC.

This chain connects TRBV5-8 to TRBJ2-2; D is unresolved. CDR1 and CDR2 from the germline V gene are SGHTS and YDEGEE. The CDR3 loop spans 14 amino acids. V was shortened by 2 bases and J by 0 bases, with 5 bases between the two germline ends. CDR3 nucleotide sequence: TGTGCCAGCAGCTTCGACACGAACACCGGGGAGCTGTTTTTT. The encoded protein is CASSFDTNTGELFF.

This rearrangement joins TRBV9 to TRBJ1-4; 9 bases align to TRBD1. J gave up 7 bases and V 3 bases, and 7 bases lay outside the gene matches. From germline, CDR1 is SGDLS and CDR2 YYNGEE. This CDR3 spans 15 amino acids. In nucleotides, the CDR3 is TGTGCCAGCAGCGCCAGACAGGGACAGGGTGAAAAACTGTTTTTT. It specifies CASSARQGQGEKLFF.

The chain couples TRBV11-3 to TRBJ2-1; possibly TRBD2 for D (5 bases). The CDR3 length is 15 residues. CDR1 and CDR2 (germline): SGHNT, YENEEA. V shed 2 bases and J shed 3 bases, with 11 bases lying between them. The CDR3 region has the DNA TGTGCCAGCAGCTTAACCCCGGCGGGCTACAATGAGCAGTTCTTC. Protein sequence: CASSLTPAGYNEQFF.

The chain combines TRBV28 with TRBJ2-2; TRBD1 matches at 7 bases. The CDR3 runs 14 residues. Germline V gene lookup returns CDR1 MDHEN and CDR2 SYDVKM. J gave up 6 bases and V 2 bases, and 3 bases lay outside the gene matches. CDR3 in amino acids: CASSLRQGAGELFF. The CDR3 DNA sequence: TGTGCCAGCAGTTTAAGACAGGGCGCCGGGGAGCTGTTTTTT.

In its sample, this clone was seen once. The chain combines TRBV19 with TRBJ1-1, with 7 bases identical to TRBD1. The CDR3 sequence is 14 residues long. Germline values: CDR1 LNHDA, CDR2 SQIVND (reference sequence). V shed 4 bases and J 5 bases; nucleotides not matched to a gene: 7. For the CDR3, the DNA is TGTGCCAGTAGTAGACAGGGAAGAGGTACTGAAGCTTTCTTT. This codes for CASSRQGRGTEAFF. Using reference TRBV19 and TRBJ1-1 for the parts outside the CDR3, the full variable domain is DGGITQSPKYLFRKEGQNVTLSCEQNLNHDAMYWYRQDPGQGLRLIYYSQIVNDFQKGDIAEGYSVSREKKESFPLTVTSAQKNPTAFYLCASSRQGRGTEAFFGQGTRLTVV.